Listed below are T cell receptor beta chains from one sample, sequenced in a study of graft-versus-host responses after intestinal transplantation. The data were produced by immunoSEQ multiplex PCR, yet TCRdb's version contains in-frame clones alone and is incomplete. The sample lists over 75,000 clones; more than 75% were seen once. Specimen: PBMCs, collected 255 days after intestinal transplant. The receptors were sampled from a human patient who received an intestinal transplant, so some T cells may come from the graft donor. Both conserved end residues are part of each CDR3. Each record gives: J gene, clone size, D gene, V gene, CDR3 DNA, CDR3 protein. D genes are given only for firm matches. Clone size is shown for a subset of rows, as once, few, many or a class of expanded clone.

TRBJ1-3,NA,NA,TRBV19,TGTGCCAGTAGCGATCCCGGAAACACCATATATTTT,CASSDPGNTIYF
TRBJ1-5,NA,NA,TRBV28,TGTGCCAGCAGTTTAGGGGGACAGCCCCAGCATTTT,CASSLGGQPQHF
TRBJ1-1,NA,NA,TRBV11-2,TGTGCCAGCAGCTTAAAAGGGGATAGTACTGAAGCTTTCTTT,CASSLKGDSTEAFF
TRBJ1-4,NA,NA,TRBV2,TGTGCCAGCAGTAGAGGGGACGGTGGAACTAATGAAAAACTGTTTTTT,CASSRGDGGTNEKLFF
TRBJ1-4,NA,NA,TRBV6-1,TGTGCCAGCACCCCCCCCTCTAATGAAAAACTGTTTTTT,CASTPPSNEKLFF
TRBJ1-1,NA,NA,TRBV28,TGTGCCAGCAGTCCCGGGACGGTGAACACTGAAGCTTTCTTT,CASSPGTVNTEAFF
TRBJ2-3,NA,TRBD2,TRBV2,TGTGCCAGCAGCGAACTAGCGGGAGTTTCAGATACGCAGTATTTT,CASSELAGVSDTQYF
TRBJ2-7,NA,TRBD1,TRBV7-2,TGTGCCAGCAGTTCCGGGACAGGGGGCCACGAGCAGTACTTC,CASSSGTGGHEQYF
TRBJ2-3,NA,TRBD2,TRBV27,TGTGCCAGCAGTTCTACGGGAGGGCCGTTAGAGCGCACAGATACGCAGTATTTT,CASSSTGGPLERTDTQYF
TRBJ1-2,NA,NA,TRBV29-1,TGCAGCGTTTGGGGCCAGCGGTGGGATGGCTACACCTTC,CSVWGQRWDGYTF
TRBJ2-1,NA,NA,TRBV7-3,TGTGCCAGCAGCACAACTAGTAACCATGAGCAGTTCTTC,CASSTTSNHEQFF
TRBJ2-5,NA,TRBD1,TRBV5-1,TGCGCCAGCAGCTTGGGAGACAGGGGGCGCCAAGAGACCCAGTACTTC,CASSLGDRGRQETQYF
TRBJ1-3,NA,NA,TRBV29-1,TGCAGCTCCGAAAGGGAGAAGATTTACTCTGGAAACACCATATATTTT,CSSEREKIYSGNTIYF
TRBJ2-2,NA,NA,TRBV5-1,TGCGCCAGCAGCTTTCTACTCGAAGCGAACACCGGGGAGCTGTTTTTT,CASSFLLEANTGELFF
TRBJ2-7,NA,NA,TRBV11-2,TGTGCCAGCAGGTACGGAGGGGACCGCACCTACGAGCAGTACTTC,CASRYGGDRTYEQYF
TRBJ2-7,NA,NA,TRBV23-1,TGCGCCAGCAGTCAAAAAAAAGGTTACGAGCAGTACTTC,CASSQKKGYEQYF
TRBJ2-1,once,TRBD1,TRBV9,TGTGCCAGCAGCGGACAGGGGTCTCTAGAAAGACGTTACAATGAGCAGTTCTTC,CASSGQGSLERRYNEQFF
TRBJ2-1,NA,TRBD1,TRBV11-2,TGTGCCAGCAGCGCGGGACAGGCGGGAAATGAGCAGTTCTTC,CASSAGQAGNEQFF
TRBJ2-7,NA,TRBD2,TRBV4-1,TGCGCCAGCAGCCAGCGCAGCGGGAGTCGCAACGAGCAGTACTTC,CASSQRSGSRNEQYF
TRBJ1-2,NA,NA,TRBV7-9,TGTGCCAGCAGCCCGGACATCCCCAACTATGGCTACACCTTC,CASSPDIPNYGYTF
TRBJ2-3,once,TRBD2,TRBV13,TGTGCCAGCAGCTCACTTTTGCGGGGGGGCACAGATACGCAGTATTTT,CASSSLLRGGTDTQYF
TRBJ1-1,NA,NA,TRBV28,TGTGCCAGCAGTTCCTTACACCCCGGTCCTTATCGGACTGAAGCTTTCTTT,CASSSLHPGPYRTEAFF
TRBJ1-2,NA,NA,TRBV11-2,TGTGCCAGCAGCTTAGACTTGACAGTTACCGTAGCTAACTATGGCTACACCTTC,CASSLDLTVTVANYGYTF
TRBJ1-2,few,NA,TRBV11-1,TGTGCCAGCAGCTTAGGTTTTGGGATGTTCGACTATGGCTACACCTTC,CASSLGFGMFDYGYTF
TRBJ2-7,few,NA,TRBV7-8,TGTGCCAGCAGCTTAGACTATGGCACCTACGAGCAGTACTTC,CASSLDYGTYEQYF
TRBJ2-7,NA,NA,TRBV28,TGTGCCAGCAGTTTGTTGGGGGGAGGAGATTACGAGCAGTACTTC,CASSLLGGGDYEQYF
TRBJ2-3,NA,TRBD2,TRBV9,TGTGCCAGCAGCGTAGCCCTAGCGGGAGGGCTCACAGATACGCAGTATTTT,CASSVALAGGLTDTQYF
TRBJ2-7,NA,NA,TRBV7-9,TGTGCCAGCAGTTTGCCTGCCGGGACCCGAATGGACTTC,CASSLPAGTRMDF
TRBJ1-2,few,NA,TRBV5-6,TGTGCCAGCAGCCCACCTGGACGGCCAGTGTGGGGCTACACCTTC,CASSPPGRPVWGYTF
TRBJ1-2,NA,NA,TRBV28,TGTGCCAGCAAGCCCTCCGGACGTGGCTACACCTTC,CASKPSGRGYTF
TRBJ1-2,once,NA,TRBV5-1,TGCGCCAGCAGCTTGTTTAGCGACAGCTATGGCTACACCTTC,CASSLFSDSYGYTF
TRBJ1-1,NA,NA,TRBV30,TGTGCCTGGTGTCCGGGGGCGAACACTGAAGCTTTCTTT,CAWCPGANTEAFF
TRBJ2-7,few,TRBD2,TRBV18,TGTGCCAGCTCCGGTAGCGGGTACTCCTACGAGCAGTACTTC,CASSGSGYSYEQYF
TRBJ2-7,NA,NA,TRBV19,TGTGCCAGTAGTATAGTTGGGGACGAGCAGTACTTC,CASSIVGDEQYF
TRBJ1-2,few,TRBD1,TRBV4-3,TGCGCCAGCAGCCAGGACAGGGCCCGCACAGATGGCTACACCTTC,CASSQDRARTDGYTF
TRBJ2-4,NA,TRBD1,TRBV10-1,TGCGCCAGCAGTGAAGATATACAGGGGAAAAACATTCAGTACTTC,CASSEDIQGKNIQYF
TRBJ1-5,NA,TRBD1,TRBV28,TGTGCCAGCAGCCTCCGACAGGGCGGCAATCAGCCCCAGCATTTT,CASSLRQGGNQPQHF
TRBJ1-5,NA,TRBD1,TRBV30,TGTGCCTGCACAGGGGGTTCGGGCAATCAGCCCCAGCATTTT,CACTGGSGNQPQHF
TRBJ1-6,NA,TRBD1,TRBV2,TGTGCCAGCGGGGGACAGGGGGTTCGGTCACCCCTCCACTTT,CASGGQGVRSPLHF
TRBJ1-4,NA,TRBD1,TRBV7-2,TGTGCCAGCAGCTACACGGGACCAGGGGGGGCAACTAATGAAAAACTGTTTTTT,CASSYTGPGGATNEKLFF
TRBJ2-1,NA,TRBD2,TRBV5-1,TGCGCCAGCAGAGCCCTAGCGGGGGATTACAATGAGCAGTTCTTC,CASRALAGDYNEQFF
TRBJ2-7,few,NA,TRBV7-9,TGTGCCAGCAGAAGGGGCTCGGGCGAGCAGTACTTC,CASRRGSGEQYF
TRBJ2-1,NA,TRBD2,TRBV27,TGTGCCAGCAGTTTAGGTACTAGCGGGGCCTACAATGAGCAGTTCTTC,CASSLGTSGAYNEQFF
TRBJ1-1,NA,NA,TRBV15,TGTGCCACCAGCAGAGATGGTGGGGATTGGGCTGAAGCTTTCTTT,CATSRDGGDWAEAFF
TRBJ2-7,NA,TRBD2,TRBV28,TGTGCCAGCAGTTTGGGGCTAGCGGAGTCCTCCTACGAGCAGTACTTC,CASSLGLAESSYEQYF